This TCR beta chain was documented in a study of T cells in severe cutaneous drug reactions. About the study: The culprit drug was assigned by the Naranjo and ALDEN algorithms.

Bulk and single-cell libraries used iRepertoire multiplex PCR with TCR subtype-specific primers. From the multiplex PCR reads, TCRdb lists one entry per CDR3 protein and no DNA. This sample's table reports fewer than 60 distinct CDR3 sequences. Germline V gives CDR1 SQVTM, CDR2 ANQGSEA. There are 12 residues in the CDR3. The donors had carbamazepine-induced Stevens-Johnson syndrome or toxic epidermal necrolysis. Sequencing used PBMCs. The sequence was obtained from a human donor with Stevens-Johnson syndrome, a severe cutaneous drug reaction. The chain is built from TRBV29-1 and TRBJ2-7; TCRdb lists TRBD1, though no DNA is available to test this call. CDR3 protein: CSVTGQPYEQYF.